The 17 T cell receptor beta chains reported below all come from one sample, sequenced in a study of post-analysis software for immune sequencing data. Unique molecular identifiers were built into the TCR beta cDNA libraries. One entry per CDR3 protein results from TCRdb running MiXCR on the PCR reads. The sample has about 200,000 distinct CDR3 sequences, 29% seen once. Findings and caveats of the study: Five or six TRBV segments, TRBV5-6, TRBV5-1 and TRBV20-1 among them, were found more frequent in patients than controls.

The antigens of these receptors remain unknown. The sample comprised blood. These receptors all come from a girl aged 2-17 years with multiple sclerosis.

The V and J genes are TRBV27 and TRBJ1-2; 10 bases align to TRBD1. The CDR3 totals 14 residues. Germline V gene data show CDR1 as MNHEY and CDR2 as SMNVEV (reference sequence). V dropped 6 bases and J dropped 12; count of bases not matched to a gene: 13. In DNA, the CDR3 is TGTGCCAGCAGCATTACTCGGGACAGGGGTCCTCACACCTTC. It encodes CASSITRDRGPHTF.

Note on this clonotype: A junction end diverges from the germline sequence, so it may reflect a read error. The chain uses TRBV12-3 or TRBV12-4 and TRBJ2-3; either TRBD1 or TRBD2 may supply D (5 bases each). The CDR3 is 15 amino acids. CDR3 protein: CASSLSGRVTDTRYF. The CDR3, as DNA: TGTGCCAGCAGTTTATCAGGGAGAGTTACAGATACGCGGTATTTT.

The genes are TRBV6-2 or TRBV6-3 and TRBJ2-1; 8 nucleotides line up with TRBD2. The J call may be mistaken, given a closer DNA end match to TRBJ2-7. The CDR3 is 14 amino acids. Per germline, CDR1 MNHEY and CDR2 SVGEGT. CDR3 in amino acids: CASRPSGSANEQYF. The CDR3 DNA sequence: TGTGCCAGCAGACCTAGCGGGTCGGCGAATGAGCAGTACTTC.

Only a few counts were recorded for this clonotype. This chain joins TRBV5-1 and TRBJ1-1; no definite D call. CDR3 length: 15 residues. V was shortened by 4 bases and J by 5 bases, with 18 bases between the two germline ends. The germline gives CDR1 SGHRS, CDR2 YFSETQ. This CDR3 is CASSGRSGVRTEAFF. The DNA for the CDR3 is TGCGCCAGCAGCGGGAGGTCCGGGGTACGGACTGAAGCTTTCTTT.

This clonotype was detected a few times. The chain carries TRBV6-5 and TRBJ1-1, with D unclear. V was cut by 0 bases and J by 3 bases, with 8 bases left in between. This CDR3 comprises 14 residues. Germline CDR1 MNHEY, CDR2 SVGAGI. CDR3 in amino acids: CASSYSSPDTEAFF. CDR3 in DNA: TGTGCCAGCAGTTACTCGTCCCCAGACACTGAAGCTTTCTTT.

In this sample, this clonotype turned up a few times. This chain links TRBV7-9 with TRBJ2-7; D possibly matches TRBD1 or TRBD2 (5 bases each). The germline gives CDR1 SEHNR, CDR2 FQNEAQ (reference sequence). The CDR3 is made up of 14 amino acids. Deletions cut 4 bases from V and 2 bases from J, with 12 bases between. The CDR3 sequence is CASSSEVGPYEQYF. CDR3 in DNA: TGTGCCAGCAGCTCGGAGGTGGGGCCCTACGAGCAGTACTTC. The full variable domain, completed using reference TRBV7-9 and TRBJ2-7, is DTGVSQNPRHKITKRGQNVTFRCDPISEHNRLYWYRQTLGQGPEFLTYFQNEAQLEKSRLLSDRFSAERPKGSFSTLEIQRTEQGDSAMYLCASSSEVGPYEQYFGPGTRLTVT.

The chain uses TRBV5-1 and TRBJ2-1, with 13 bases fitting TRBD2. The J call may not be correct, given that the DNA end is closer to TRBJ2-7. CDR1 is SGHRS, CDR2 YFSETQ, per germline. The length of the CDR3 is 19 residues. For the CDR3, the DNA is TGCGCCAGCAGCGCCCTCGGGACTAGCGGGGTTAGCTCCTACAATGAGCAGTACTTC. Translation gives CASSALGTSGVSSYNEQYF.

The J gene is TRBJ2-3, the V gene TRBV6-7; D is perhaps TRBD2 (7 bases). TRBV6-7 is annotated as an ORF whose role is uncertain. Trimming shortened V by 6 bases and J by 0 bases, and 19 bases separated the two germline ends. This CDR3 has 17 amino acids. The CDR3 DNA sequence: TGTGCCAGCAGACCCGAGGGGGAGGGCCTAAGCACAGATACGCAGTATTTT. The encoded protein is CASRPEGEGLSTDTQYF.

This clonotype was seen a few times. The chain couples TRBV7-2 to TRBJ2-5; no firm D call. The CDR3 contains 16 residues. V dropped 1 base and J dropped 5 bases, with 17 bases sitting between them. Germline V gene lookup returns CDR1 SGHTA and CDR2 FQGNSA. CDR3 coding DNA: TGTGCCAGCAGCTTAGACGTGCAGCGCCTTAGGGAGACCCAGTACTTC. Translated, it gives CASSLDVQRLRETQYF.

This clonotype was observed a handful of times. CDR3 protein: CASSQKGTSNYGYTF. The CDR3 nucleotides read TGTGCCAGCAGCCAAAAGGGGACATCTAACTATGGCTACACCTTC. The J gene is TRBJ1-2, the V gene TRBV14; D perhaps matches TRBD1 (6 bases). The V end was cut by 2 bases, the J end by 0 bases, with 10 bases between. The CDR3 is made up of 15 amino acids. Germline V gene sequence: CDR1 SGHDN, CDR2 FVKESK.

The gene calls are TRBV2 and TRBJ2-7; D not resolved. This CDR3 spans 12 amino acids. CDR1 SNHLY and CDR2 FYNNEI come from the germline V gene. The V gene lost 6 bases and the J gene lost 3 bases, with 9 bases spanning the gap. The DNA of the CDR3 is TGTGCCAGCAGACTTGACTTCTACGAGCAGTACTTC. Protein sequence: CASRLDFYEQYF.

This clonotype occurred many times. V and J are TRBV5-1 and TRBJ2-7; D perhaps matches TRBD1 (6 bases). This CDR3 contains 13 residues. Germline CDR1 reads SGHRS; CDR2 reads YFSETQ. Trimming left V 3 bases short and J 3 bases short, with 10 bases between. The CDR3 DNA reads TGCGCCAGCAGCTCCCGGGACAACTACGAGCAGTACTTC. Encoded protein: CASSSRDNYEQYF.

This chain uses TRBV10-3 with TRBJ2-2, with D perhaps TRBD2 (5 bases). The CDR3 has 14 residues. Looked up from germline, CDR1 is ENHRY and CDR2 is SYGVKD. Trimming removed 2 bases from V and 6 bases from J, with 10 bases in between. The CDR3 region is CAISESLASGELFF. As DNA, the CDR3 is TGTGCCATCAGTGAGAGTCTAGCCTCCGGGGAGCTGTTTTTT.

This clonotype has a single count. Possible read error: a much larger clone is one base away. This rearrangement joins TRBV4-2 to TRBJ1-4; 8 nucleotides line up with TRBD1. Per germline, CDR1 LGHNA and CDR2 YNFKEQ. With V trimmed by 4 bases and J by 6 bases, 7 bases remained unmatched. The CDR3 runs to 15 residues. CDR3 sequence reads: CASSRAQGADEKLFF. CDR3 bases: TGTGCCAGCAGCCGAGCGCAGGGGGCCGATGAAAAACTGTTTTTT.

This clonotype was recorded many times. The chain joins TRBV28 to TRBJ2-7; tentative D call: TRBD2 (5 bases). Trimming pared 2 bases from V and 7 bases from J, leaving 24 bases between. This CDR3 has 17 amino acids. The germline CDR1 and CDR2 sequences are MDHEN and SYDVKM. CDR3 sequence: CASSLMLGKMDSGEQYF. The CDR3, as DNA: TGTGCCAGCAGTTTAATGTTGGGGAAGATGGATTCGGGAGAGCAGTACTTC.

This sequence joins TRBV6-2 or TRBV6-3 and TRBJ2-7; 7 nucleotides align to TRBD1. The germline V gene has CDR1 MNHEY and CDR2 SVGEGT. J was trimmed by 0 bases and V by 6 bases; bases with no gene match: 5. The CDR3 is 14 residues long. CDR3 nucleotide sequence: TGTGCCAGCAGACGACAGGGAAACTCCTACGAGCAGTACTTC. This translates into CASRRQGNSYEQYF.

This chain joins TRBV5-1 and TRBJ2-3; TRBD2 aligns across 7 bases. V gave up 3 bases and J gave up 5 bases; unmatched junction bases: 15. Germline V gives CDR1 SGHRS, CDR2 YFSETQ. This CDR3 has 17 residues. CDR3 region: CASSSAGTKGTGDTQYF. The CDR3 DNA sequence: TGCGCCAGCAGCTCAGCCGGGACTAAGGGGACGGGAGATACGCAGTATTTT.